This T cell receptor (beta chain) was recorded in a study of CD8 T cells in Susac syndrome. The V segment lost 3 bases and the J segment 7 bases; nucleotides outside the gene matches: 8. The germline gives CDR1 DFQATT, CDR2 SNEGSKA (reference sequence). The CDR3 runs 15 residues. An amount of RNA that ranged from 0.5 to 1 ug was reverse transcribed with random hexamers. From the immunoSEQ multiplex PCR reads, TCRdb called clonotypes with MiXCR, one entry per CDR3 protein. The table has around 190,000 distinct CDR3 sequences, about 95% seen once. As controls, healthy donors matched for age and sex were used. Purification of the CD8+ and CD4+ T cells relied on negative isolation, and TEMRA cells underwent FACS enrichment.

Input material: CD4+ T cells from PBMCs. The chain combines TRBV20-1 with TRBJ2-2; 10 bases agree with TRBD2. The receptor was derived from a human donor in good health. CDR3 loop: CSASASGRGDGELFF. The CDR3, as DNA: TGCAGTGCTAGCGCTAGCGGGAGAGGGGACGGGGAGCTGTTTTTT.